This T cell receptor (beta chain) was obtained from a study of T-cell memory formation after mild COVID-19. Across the whole study: Clusters of TCRs were largely donor specific.

The CDR3 totals 13 residues. V was shortened by 3 bases and J by 2 bases, with 7 bases between the two germline ends. Looked up from germline, CDR1 is SGHNT and CDR2 is YENEEA. Points on this clonotype: Its cognate antigen is unknown.

Overall study findings and caveats: Some SARS-CoV-2-responding clones were already detected in memory before infection.

TCRdb redid the calling of the 5' RACE reads with MiXCR, one entry per CDR3 protein. The data hold 250,000 to 300,000 distinct CDR3 sequences, with about 17% observed a single time. Sequencing was carried out using PBMCs or a T cell subset sorted from them (not recorded which). The origin of this receptor is a man aged 18-30 years who had mild COVID-19 (a few samples of this study predate the infection). Cell type and time point are not known. The chain combines TRBV11-3 with TRBJ2-5, with D uncertain. The CDR3 reads CASSFSQQETQYF. CDR3 nucleotides: TGTGCCAGCAGCTTTAGCCAACAAGAGACCCAGTACTTC.